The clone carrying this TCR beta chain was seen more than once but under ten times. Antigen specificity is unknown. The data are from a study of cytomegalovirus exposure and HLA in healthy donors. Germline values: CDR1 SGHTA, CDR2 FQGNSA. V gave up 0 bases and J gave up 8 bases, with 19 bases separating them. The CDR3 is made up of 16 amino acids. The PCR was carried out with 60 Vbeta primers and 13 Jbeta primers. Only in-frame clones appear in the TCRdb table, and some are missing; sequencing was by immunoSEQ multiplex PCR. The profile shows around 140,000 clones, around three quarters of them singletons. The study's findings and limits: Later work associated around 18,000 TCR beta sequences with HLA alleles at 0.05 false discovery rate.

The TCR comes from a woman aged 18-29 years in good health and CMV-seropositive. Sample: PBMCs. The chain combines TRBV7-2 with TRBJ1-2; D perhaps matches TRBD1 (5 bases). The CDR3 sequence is CASSLARQGRSWGYTF. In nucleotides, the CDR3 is TGTGCCAGCAGCTTAGCGCGTCAGGGTCGTTCCTGGGGCTACACCTTC.